One sample yielded the 4 T cell receptor beta chains listed below, sequenced in a study of CD8 T cells in Susac syndrome. With random hexamers, reverse transcription was performed on about 0.5 to 1 ug of RNA. A single record per CDR3 protein comes from TCRdb applying MiXCR to the immunoSEQ multiplex PCR reads. The repertoire has around 56,000 distinct CDR3 sequences, roughly nine tenths of them found once; the top ten carry approximately 0.21%. The sample consisted of CD8+ T cells from PBMCs. The receptors here all came from a human donor in good health.

The CDR3 bases are TGTGCCAGCAGCTTGGGGGTGTCTAATGAGCAGTACTTC. Protein sequence: CASSLGVSNEQYF. The chain couples TRBV5-6 to TRBJ2-7, with no clear D. This CDR3 is built from 13 residues. V gave up 0 bases and J gave up 7 bases, with 11 bases separating them. Looked up from germline, CDR1 is SGHDT and CDR2 is YYEEEE.

The chain links TRBV9 to TRBJ2-5; perhaps TRBD1 as D (6 bases). Trimming pared 0 bases from V and 5 bases from J, leaving 14 bases between. The CDR3 extends over 15 amino acids. Germline CDR1 reads SGDLS; CDR2 reads YYNGEE. CDR3 protein: CASSVEDSPRETQYF. CDR3 sequence (DNA): TGTGCCAGCAGCGTAGAGGACAGCCCGAGGGAGACCCAGTACTTC.

The chain links TRBV5-5 to TRBJ1-2, with D unclear. V was cut by 4 bases and J by 2 bases, with 21 bases left in between. The CDR3 runs to 17 residues. Germline CDR1 and CDR2: SGHKS and YYEKEE (reference sequence). CDR3 sequence reads: CASSLAGDWRENYGYTF. CDR3 in DNA: TGTGCCAGCAGCCTGGCTGGAGATTGGAGGGAAAACTATGGCTACACCTTC.

V and J are TRBV2 and TRBJ2-1, with 8 bases lining up with TRBD2. Germline trimming cut 6 bases from V and 8 bases from J; bases unmatched to any gene: 15. From germline, CDR1 is SNHLY and CDR2 FYNNEI. This CDR3 is built from 16 residues. CDR3 in amino acids: CASSPTGGARVDEQFF. The DNA for the CDR3 is TGTGCCAGCAGCCCTACCGGGGGGGCTCGGGTCGATGAGCAGTTCTTC.